The sample holds one count of the clone carrying this T cell receptor beta chain. The data derive from a study of cytomegalovirus exposure and HLA in healthy donors. This PCR relied on a set of 60 Vbeta primers and 13 Jbeta primers. TCRdb's table, derived via immunoSEQ multiplex PCR, lists solely in-frame clones and lacks some. The top ten clones hold under 15% of a sample with 120,000 to 150,000 clones, roughly four fifths of them seen once. CDR3 length: 13 residues. V gave up 7 bases and J gave up 9 bases, with 16 bases separating them. Germline assignment: CDR1 SEHNR and CDR2 FQNEAQ (reference sequence).

This rearrangement joins TRBV7-9 to TRBJ2-1; a weak D match, TRBD1 (6 bases). The sample comprised PBMCs. The TCR sequence derives from a human donor in good health. CDR3 region: CASTIKQGTEQFF. The DNA of the CDR3 is TGTGCCAGCACCATAAAACAGGGTACTGAGCAGTTCTTC.